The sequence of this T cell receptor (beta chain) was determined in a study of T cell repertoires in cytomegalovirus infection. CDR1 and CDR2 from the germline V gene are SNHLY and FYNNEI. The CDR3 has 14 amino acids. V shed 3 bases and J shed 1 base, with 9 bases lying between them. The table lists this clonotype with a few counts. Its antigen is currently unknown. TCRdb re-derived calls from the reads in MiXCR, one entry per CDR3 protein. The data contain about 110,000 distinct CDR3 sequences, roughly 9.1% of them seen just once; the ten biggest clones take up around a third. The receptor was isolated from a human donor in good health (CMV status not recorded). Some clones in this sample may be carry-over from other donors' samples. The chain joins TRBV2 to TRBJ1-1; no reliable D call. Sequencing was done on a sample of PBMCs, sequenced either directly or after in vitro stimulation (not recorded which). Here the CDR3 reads CASSDLEGNTEAFF. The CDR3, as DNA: TGTGCCAGCAGTGATCTAGAGGGGAACACTGAAGCTTTCTTT.